Listed below are T cell receptor beta chains from one sample, sequenced in a study of identical twins. TCRdb fed the 5' RACE reads into MiXCR, producing one record per CDR3 protein. The sample shows just under 650,000 distinct CDR3 sequences, about 7% of them seen only once. The same data also went into a second study, on yellow fever vaccine responses in identical twins.

The sample was PBMCs. These TCRs come from a woman under 30 in good health. Both conserved end residues are part of each CDR3. The D gene is left open where the match is weak. Clone size is shown for a subset of rows, as once, few, many or a class of expanded clone.

TGCAGCGTTGTGGCGTGGGCTAGCGGGGAGAATGAGCAGTTCTTC	CSVVAWASGENEQFF	TRBV29-1	few	TRBJ2-1	TRBD2
TGTGCCAGCAGTCAGAGGAGGCAGGGACAAGAGACCCAGTACTTC	CASSQRRQGQETQYF	TRBV27	few	TRBJ2-5	.
TGTGCCAGCAGCTTACCGTCGAAAAACACCGGGGAGCTGTTTTTT	CASSLPSKNTGELFF	TRBV28	many	TRBJ2-2	.
TGCGCCAGCAGCCTCGAATGGGTAGGGGCCTATGGCTACACCTTC	CASSLEWVGAYGYTF	TRBV4-1	few	TRBJ1-2	.
TGTGCCAGCAGAACTAGCGGAGAGTTCTACGAGCAGTACTTC	CASRTSGEFYEQYF	TRBV7-9	many	TRBJ2-7	TRBD2
TGCAGCGCCCTCCCCAACGGATTGACAGATACGCAGTATTTT	CSALPNGLTDTQYF	TRBV20-1	few	TRBJ2-3	.
TGTGCCAGCAGCGATTCGGTTAGCAATCAGCCCCAGCATTTT	CASSDSVSNQPQHF	TRBV9	few	TRBJ1-5	.
TGCAGTGCTAGAGATTCAGCGGGAGACGGGACAGATACGCAGTATTTT	CSARDSAGDGTDTQYF	TRBV20-1	.	TRBJ2-3	TRBD2
TGCGCCAGCAGCCCGGGACTAGCGGGAGGACGCTCCTACGAGCAGTACTTC	CASSPGLAGGRSYEQYF	TRBV5-1	.	TRBJ2-7	TRBD2
TGTGCCAGCAGTCCAGGGGGCAGGGCATTCCACTTC	CASSPGGRAFHF	TRBV12-3/TRBV12-4	few	TRBJ2-5	TRBD1
TGCAGCGTTGAATTGGTAAGGGATTCCTACGAGCAGTACTTC	CSVELVRDSYEQYF	TRBV29-1	few	TRBJ2-7	.
TGTGCCAGCAGCTTGGGGCAGGGGAATTTCGCCCTCCACTTT	CASSLGQGNFALHF	TRBV7-9	few	TRBJ1-6	.
TGCGCCAGCAGCCAGCACAGGGGGTCGGAGACCCAGTACTTC	CASSQHRGSETQYF	TRBV4-1	few	TRBJ2-5	TRBD1
TGTGCCAGCAGCACCGGACAGGGAGGAAAGACCCAGTACTTC	CASSTGQGGKTQYF	TRBV7-8	many	TRBJ2-5	TRBD1
TGTGCCAGCGGGGAGGGTCAAGAGACCCAGTACTTC	CASGEGQETQYF	TRBV6-5	few	TRBJ2-5	TRBD2
TGCAGCGTTGGCGCCACGAGGGACACTGAAGCTTTCTTT	CSVGATRDTEAFF	TRBV29-1	few	TRBJ1-1	.
TGTGCCAGCAGCTCTTGGGACAGCGCCAATATTAACTATGGCTACACCTTC	CASSSWDSANINYGYTF	TRBV7-9	many	TRBJ1-2	TRBD1
TGTGCCAGCAGCCCGGAGGTCCGGTGGGCGAACACCGGGGAGCTGTTTTTT	CASSPEVRWANTGELFF	TRBV5-5	.	TRBJ2-2	.
TGTGCCAGCAGCTTAACTGACAGGCTGAACACTGAAGCTTTCTTT	CASSLTDRLNTEAFF	TRBV7-6	many	TRBJ1-1	.
TGTGCCAGCAGTTTAGACTGGACTCACAATGAGCAGTTCTTC	CASSLDWTHNEQFF	TRBV28	.	TRBJ2-1	.
TGTGCCATCAGCAGGGATGTTCTTCGGACAGATACGCAGTATTTT	CAISRDVLRTDTQYF	TRBV10-3	few	TRBJ2-3	.
TGTGCCAGCAGCGTAGAGGCCAACACTGAAGCTTTCTTT	CASSVEANTEAFF	TRBV9	many	TRBJ1-1	.
TGTGCCAGCAGTTTAGCACCCCCTTTCGGGGGCCCTGAGCAGTTCTTC	CASSLAPPFGGPEQFF	TRBV12-3/TRBV12-4	few	TRBJ2-1	.
TGCGCCAGCAGCCGATACCCGACGGTTTATAGCAATCAGCCCCAGCATTTT	CASSRYPTVYSNQPQHF	TRBV4-1	few	TRBJ1-5	.
TGCAGCGTTGAGGGGAGTGGGTTTCTTGGGGAGTTCTTC	CSVEGSGFLGEFF	TRBV29-1	few	TRBJ2-1	.
TGTGCCAGCAGCCAAGTTGCAGGGTACTACGAGCAGTACTTC	CASSQVAGYYEQYF	TRBV4-2	.	TRBJ2-7	.
TGTGCCATCAGTGGGGGGTCGGATTCACCCCTCCACTTT	CAISGGSDSPLHF	TRBV10-3	many	TRBJ1-6	.
TGTGCCAGCAGTTTAAGAGGGCCTAGGGAAAAACTGTTTTTT	CASSLRGPREKLFF	TRBV12-3/TRBV12-4	many	TRBJ1-4	.
TGTGCCAGCAGCTTAGATGTCGGGAATTCACCCCTCCACTTT	CASSLDVGNSPLHF	TRBV7-9	.	TRBJ1-6	.
TGTGCCAGCAGTTACTCTGGACAGGGGAACAATGAGCAGTTCTTC	CASSYSGQGNNEQFF	TRBV6-5	many	TRBJ2-1	TRBD1
TGCAGTGCTATGAAAGACAGCACAGATACGCAGTATTTT	CSAMKDSTDTQYF	TRBV20-1	few	TRBJ2-3	.
TGTGCCAGCAGTCCGGAGACAGTTATCCCCTACAATGAGCAGTTCTTC	CASSPETVIPYNEQFF	TRBV27	few	TRBJ2-1	.
TGCGCCAGCAGCCGGCAGGGGTACACTGAAGCTTTCTTT	CASSRQGYTEAFF	TRBV5-1	many	TRBJ1-1	.
TGTGCCATCAGTGAGTCGGGTGGACAGATGAACACTGAAGCTTTCTTT	CAISESGGQMNTEAFF	TRBV10-3	many	TRBJ1-1	.
TGTGCCAGCAGTTCCGTTTATGGGTCCTACGAGCAGTACTTC	CASSSVYGSYEQYF	TRBV12-3/TRBV12-4	few	TRBJ2-7	.
TGTGCCAGCAGTTTAAATCTAGCGGGAGGTAACTCCTACAATGAGCAGTTCTTC	CASSLNLAGGNSYNEQFF	TRBV12-3/TRBV12-4	few	TRBJ2-1	TRBD2
TGTGCCAGCAGCGTAGGGGACAGAGATACGCAGTATTTT	CASSVGDRDTQYF	TRBV7-9	many	TRBJ2-3	TRBD1
TGCAGTGCTTCATCAAGCGGGAGTAAAAACATTCAGTACTTC	CSASSSGSKNIQYF	TRBV20-1	.	TRBJ2-4	TRBD2
TGTGCCACCAGTGACCCCGACAGGGGGTACAATGAGCAGTTCTTC	CATSDPDRGYNEQFF	TRBV24-1	few	TRBJ2-1	TRBD1
TGCGCCAGCAGCCTGGAACAACTAGCGGGAATCAATGAGCAGTTCTTC	CASSLEQLAGINEQFF	TRBV5-1	many	TRBJ2-1	TRBD2
TGTGCCAGCAGCTGGGATGGGCGAGCCACAGATACGCAGTATTTT	CASSWDGRATDTQYF	TRBV9	.	TRBJ2-3	.